Listed below are T cell receptor beta chains from one sample, sequenced in a study of T cells in Graves' hyperthyroidism and ophthalmopathy. MiXCR was run by TCRdb on the multiplex PCR reads, yielding one entry per CDR3 protein. The sample carries 550,000 to 800,000 distinct CDR3 sequences, roughly 17% recorded once. Sequences were obtained from blood. The receptors were sampled from a man aged 50-60 years with Graves' hyperthyroidism. CDR3s include the opening cysteine and the closing phenylalanine or tryptophan. Fields, in order: D gene, clone size, V gene, J gene, CDR3 DNA, CDR3 protein. A D gene is named only where the DNA matches it firmly. Clone size, where shown, is once, few, many, or a class for clones that have expanded.

>.|few|TRBV6-5|TRBJ1-1
TGTGCCAGCAGTTACTCTCCGAATTCGAACACTGAAGCTTTCTTT
CASSYSPNSNTEAFF
>.|few|TRBV6-2/TRBV6-3|TRBJ1-4
TGTGCCAGCAGTTACTTCGTAGGGGAGTGGGGTGGTGAAAAACTGTTTTTT
CASSYFVGEWGGEKLFF
>TRBD2|many|TRBV7-2|TRBJ2-7
TGTGCCAGCAGCGAAAAACTAGCGGGGTACTCCTACGAGCAGTACTTC
CASSEKLAGYSYEQYF
>TRBD2|many|TRBV6-2/TRBV6-3|TRBJ2-1
TGTGCCAGCAGTTACGTGGGAGGGTCCTACAATGAGCAGTTCTTC
CASSYVGGSYNEQFF
>TRBD1|once|TRBV19|TRBJ2-5
TGTGCCAGTAGTATAGTTGGGGGGGGACAGGGCCTCGGGGGCGAGACCCAGTACTTC
CASSIVGGGQGLGGETQYF
>TRBD2|.|TRBV6-2/TRBV6-3|TRBJ2-1
TGTGCCAGCAATAAAACTAGCGGGAGGATATACAATGAGCAGTTCTTC
CASNKTSGRIYNEQFF
>TRBD1|few|TRBV6-1|TRBJ1-1
TGTGCCAGCAGCCAATTATACAGGGGATCCACTGAAGCTTTCTTT
CASSQLYRGSTEAFF
>.|.|TRBV14|TRBJ2-2
TGTGCCAGCAGCCAAGATAAGGAAAGGTGGCACACCGGGGAGCTGTTTTTT
CASSQDKERWHTGELFF
>TRBD2|.|TRBV11-2|TRBJ2-7
TGTGCCAGCAGCTTAGGGATCACTAGCGGGAGATACGAGCAGTACTTC
CASSLGITSGRYEQYF
>TRBD1|.|TRBV28|TRBJ2-7
TGTGCCAGCAGATCGGTCGGGACAGGGAAATGGGAGCAGTACTTC
CASRSVGTGKWEQYF
>.|many|TRBV7-9|TRBJ2-5
TGTGCCAGCAGCGCCTCCCCGGCCAGGGAGAGGGAGACCCAGTACTTC
CASSASPARERETQYF
>TRBD2|many|TRBV7-2|TRBJ2-1
TGTGCCAGCAGCACCTCTAGCGGTCCGTACAATGAGCAGTTCTTC
CASSTSSGPYNEQFF
>TRBD1|few|TRBV7-9|TRBJ2-1
TGTGCCAGCAGCCCACCTCCGGGACAGGGGTACAATGAGCAGTTCTTC
CASSPPPGQGYNEQFF
>.|.|TRBV28|TRBJ1-2
TGTGCCAGCAGGACTAAGGGGACCCGGGACTATGGCTACACCTTC
CASRTKGTRDYGYTF